The TCR beta chain described here comes from a study of OX40 agonist ivuxolimab in advanced cancers. Turning to this clone: No antigen is known for it.

Libraries were prepared by immunoSEQ multiplex PCR; TCRdb keeps only in-frame clonotypes and omits some of them. Of 50,000 or so clones in the sample, about 85% were seen once. General study points: Among the least clonally expanded were partial responders at 0.1-3.0 mg/kg. Clonal expansion from baseline to week 6 occurred in both CD4+ and CD8+ T cells. CD8+ T cells (on average) carried more expanded clones than CD4+ T cells.

Enrollment shut out patients with autoimmune disease history or systemic immunosuppression. The receptor was isolated from an adult with an advanced solid tumor such as melanoma, head and neck, liver or kidney cancer. The sequencing here drew on CD4+ or CD8+ T cells sorted from blood, taken in a trial of the OX40 agonist ivuxolimab.

The CDR3 loop reads CASSQGDRQGTNTEAFF. DNA of the CDR3: TGCGCCAGCAGCCAAGGCGACCGACAGGGGACGAACACTGAAGCTTTCTTT. This rearrangement joins TRBV4-1 to TRBJ1-1, with 8 bases fitting TRBD1. This CDR3 spans 17 amino acids. V lost 1 base to trimming and J lost 1 base; unmatched junction nucleotides: 8. Looked up from germline, CDR1 is MGHRA and CDR2 is YSYEKL.